The source of this TCR beta chain is a study of T cell repertoires in cytomegalovirus infection. General study findings and limits: Frequencies of public TCR beta families were cumulated, and this identified carriers of CMV plus the relevant HLA.

The CDR3 has 11 amino acids. Germline V CDR1 and CDR2: MDHEN, SYDVKM. In regard to this clonotype: Its matching antigen is unknown.

TCRdb analysed the reads with MiXCR anew, one entry per CDR3 protein. The table shows about 51,000 distinct CDR3 sequences, with around 20% occurring only once. This material consisted of CD8+ T cells from cultured PBMCs, taken from culture after CMV antigen stimulation. The TCR was taken from a human donor in good health (CMV status not recorded). Some clones in this sample may be carry-over from other donors' samples. V is TRBV28 and J is TRBJ2-1, with 7 positions matching TRBD2. In DNA, the CDR3 is TGTGCGAGCGGGGCCTACAATGAGCAGTTCTTC. Encoded protein: CASGAYNEQFF.